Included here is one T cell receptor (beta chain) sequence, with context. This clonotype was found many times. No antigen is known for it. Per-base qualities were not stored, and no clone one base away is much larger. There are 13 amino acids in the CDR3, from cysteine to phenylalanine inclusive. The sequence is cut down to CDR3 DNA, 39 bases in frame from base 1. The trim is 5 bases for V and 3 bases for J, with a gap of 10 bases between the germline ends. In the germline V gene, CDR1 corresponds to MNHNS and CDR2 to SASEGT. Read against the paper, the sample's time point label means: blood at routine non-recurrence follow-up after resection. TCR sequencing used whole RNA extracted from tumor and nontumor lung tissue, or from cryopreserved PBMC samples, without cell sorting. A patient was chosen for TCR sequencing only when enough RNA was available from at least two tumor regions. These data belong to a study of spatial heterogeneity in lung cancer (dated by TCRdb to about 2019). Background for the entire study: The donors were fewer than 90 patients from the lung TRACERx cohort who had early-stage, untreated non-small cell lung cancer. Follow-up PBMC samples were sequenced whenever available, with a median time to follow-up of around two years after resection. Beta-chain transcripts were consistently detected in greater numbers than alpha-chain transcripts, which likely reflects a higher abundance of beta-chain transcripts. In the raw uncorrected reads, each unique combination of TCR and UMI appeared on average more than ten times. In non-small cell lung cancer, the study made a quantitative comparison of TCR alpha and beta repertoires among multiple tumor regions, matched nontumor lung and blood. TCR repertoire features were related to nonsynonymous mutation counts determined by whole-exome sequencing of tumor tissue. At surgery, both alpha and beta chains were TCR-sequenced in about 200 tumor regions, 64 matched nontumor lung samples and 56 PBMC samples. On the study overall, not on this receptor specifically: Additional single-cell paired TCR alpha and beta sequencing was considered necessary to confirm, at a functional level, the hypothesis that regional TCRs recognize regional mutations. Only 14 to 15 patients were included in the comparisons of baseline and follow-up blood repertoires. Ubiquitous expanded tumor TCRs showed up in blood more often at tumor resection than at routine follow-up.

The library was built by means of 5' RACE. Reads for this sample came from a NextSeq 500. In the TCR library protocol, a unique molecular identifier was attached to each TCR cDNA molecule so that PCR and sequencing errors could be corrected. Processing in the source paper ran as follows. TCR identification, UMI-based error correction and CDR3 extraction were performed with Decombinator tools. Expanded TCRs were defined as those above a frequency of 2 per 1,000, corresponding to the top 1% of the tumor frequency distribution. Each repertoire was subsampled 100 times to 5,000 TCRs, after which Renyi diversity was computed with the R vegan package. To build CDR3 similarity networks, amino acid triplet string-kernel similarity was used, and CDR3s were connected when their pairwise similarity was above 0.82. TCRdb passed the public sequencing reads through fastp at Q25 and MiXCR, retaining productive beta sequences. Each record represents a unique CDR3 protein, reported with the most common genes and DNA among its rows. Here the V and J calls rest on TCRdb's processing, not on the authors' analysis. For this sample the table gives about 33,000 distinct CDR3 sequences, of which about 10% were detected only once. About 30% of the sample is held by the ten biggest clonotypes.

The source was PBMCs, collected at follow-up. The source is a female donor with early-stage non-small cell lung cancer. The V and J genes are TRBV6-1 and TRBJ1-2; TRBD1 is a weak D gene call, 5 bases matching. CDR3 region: CASSPGTDYGYTF. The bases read TGTGCCAGCAGTCCCGGGACGGACTATGGCTACACCTTC.